This TCR beta chain was captured in a study of neoadjuvant nivolumab and ipilimumab in lung cancer (dated by TCRdb to 2018 to 2021). Study-level background: Nivolumab was administered intravenously at 3 mg/kg on days 1, 15 and 29, and in the combination arm ipilimumab 1 mg/kg was added on day 1 only. TCR repertoires were compared between pretherapy (baseline) peripheral blood and tumors resected at surgery after neoadjuvant immune checkpoint blockade. Matched pretherapy and resected tumor pairs were analyzed for seven patients: four treated with nivolumab and three with nivolumab plus ipilimumab. Of the roughly 45 patients with operable NSCLC treated in the trial, some 23 were randomized to nivolumab monotherapy and around 20 to nivolumab plus ipilimumab. The primary endpoint of the trial was the rate of major pathologic response (MPR) in the intention-to-treat population of each study arm. The study at large found these results: Richness in tumors resected after neoadjuvant therapy showed a positive correlation with pretherapy blood TCR richness (Spearman R ≈ 0.78). A small number of samples underwent TCR sequencing. From pretherapy to surgery, increases in tumor T-cell richness and clonality were observed in three of three dual-therapy tumors but in only two of four nivolumab-treated tumors. Resected tumors had greater TCR richness and clonality than tumor-adjacent uninvolved lung, and increases were observed in more dual-therapy-treated tumors. No significant correlation was found between TCR clonality and pathologic tumor regression, and only a single major-pathologic-response sample was available for the analysis of TCR clonality versus pathologic tumor regression.

From V the trimming removes 7 bases and from J it removes 2 bases, while the gene matches leave 9 bases of the junction unaccounted for. Its CDR3 holds 14 amino acids, cysteine through phenylalanine. CDR3 DNA is the only sequence kept; it has 42 bases, read in frame from the first base. For CDR1 and CDR2, the germline V gene lists SQVTM and ANQGSEA. Per the publication, the time point label means: at surgical resection after neoadjuvant nivolumab +/- ipilimumab. Samples came from the phase 2 randomized NEOSTAR trial, which tested neoadjuvant nivolumab or nivolumab plus ipilimumab followed by surgery in operable NSCLC. Turning to this clone: What antigen it recognizes has not been identified. No base quality information exists; no much larger clone differs at one position.

Library preparation used the immunoSEQ multiplex PCR assay. The paper's data handling went like this. Repertoires were summarized in terms of richness and clonality, and significantly expanded and contracted clones between pre- and post-therapy samples were identified. Entries here come from immuneACCESS through TCRdb and include only in-frame sequences with V and J called. Some clones fail to appear in such tables; in the studies checked, an unresolved V gene covers under half of the shortfall, and the cause of the remainder is unknown. The DNA gave D and trimming, while V, J and clone size come from that table. This sample holds some 13,000 clones; 90% to 97% were observed only once. The ten biggest clones cover around 2.3% of the sample.

The receptor was isolated from an adult with non-small cell lung cancer. The sequence links TRBV29-1 to TRBJ2-3; 7 central nucleotides agree with TRBD1. The starting material was peripheral blood, obtained after neoadjuvant nivolumab, alone or with ipilimumab, at or shortly before surgery. The CDR3 region: CSARQGQNTDTQYF. The nucleotide sequence reads as follows: TGCAGCGCCAGACAGGGTCAAAACACAGATACGCAGTATTTT.